This TCR beta chain was sequenced during a study of blood T cell repertoires in COVID-19. V lost 6 bases to trimming and J lost 2 bases; unmatched junction nucleotides: 4. CDR1 MNHEY and CDR2 SVGAGI come from the germline V gene. The CDR3 covers 15 residues. This clone was seen more than once but under ten times. TCRdb's table, derived via immunoSEQ multiplex PCR, lists solely in-frame clones and lacks some. This table has around 290,000 clones, approximately 91% appearing once. Sequencing used peripheral blood. This receptor was identified in a woman aged 30 to 39 with COVID-19, enrolled during active disease. The genes are TRBV6-5 and TRBJ1-5; 10 nucleotides align to TRBD1. The CDR3 here is CASRGTGAGNQPQHF. The CDR3 nucleotides read TGTGCCAGCAGGGGGACAGGGGCGGGCAATCAGCCCCAGCATTTT.